Listed here is a single T cell receptor beta chain. This entry is derived from a study of blood T cells in healthy people across ages. Primers used in a second PCR of roughly 7 to 12 cycles were a sample-barcoded 5' primer and a J-beta primer mix. Every cDNA molecule bore a tag from a template-switch adaptor containing 12 random nucleotides. TCRdb recomputed calls from the 5' RACE reads with MiXCR, one row per CDR3 protein. This sample carries roughly 1.5 million distinct CDR3 sequences, roughly 43% of them seen once, and the ten largest clones take just over 4%. Sample: blood. The receptor comes from a woman younger than 30 in good health.

CDR3 amino acids: CASSLVGRGPDTQYF. CDR3 nucleotide sequence: TGCGCCAGCAGCTTGGTGGGCAGGGGGCCAGATACGCAGTATTTT. The chain carries TRBV5-1 and TRBJ2-3, with 8 positions matching TRBD1. CDR3 length: 15 amino acids. CDR1 and CDR2 (germline): SGHRS, YFSETQ. V dropped 0 bases and J dropped 4; count of bases not matched to a gene: 4.